This T cell receptor (beta chain) was recorded in a study of CD8 T cells in ankylosing spondylitis. Comment on this clonotype: The antigen is undetermined.

The V and J ends lost 0 bases and 4 bases, in that order; junction bases with no gene match: 20. This CDR3 contains 19 residues. Germline loops: CDR1 DFQATT, CDR2 SNEGSKA (reference sequence). Each TCR beta library was made by quantitative 5'-RACE that incorporated molecular barcodes. TCRdb re-derived calls from the 5' RACE reads in MiXCR, one entry per CDR3 protein. The sample has roughly 220,000 distinct CDR3 sequences; about 16% are singletons. Points from the study as a whole: A CD8+ phenotype characterized the disease-linked clones, which were relatively rare in peripheral blood. Typical of ankylosing spondylitis blood, it appeared, was a TCR beta motif of roughly eight highly homologous variants. In ankylosing spondylitis patients, matched synovial fluid reportedly showed significant enrichment of disease-linked clones. Previously reported in reactive arthritis synovial fluid and blood were some of the motif variants.

The sequencing input was blood, either unsorted or a sorted T cell fraction (not recorded which). The chain recombines TRBV20-1 with TRBJ1-2; TRBD1 matches at 7 bases. The receptor comes from a male donor with ankylosing spondylitis. The CDR3 loop is CSARDIGTGQSIPFYGYTF. The CDR3 DNA reads TGCAGTGCTAGAGATATTGGGACGGGACAGTCAATCCCCTTCTATGGCTACACCTTC.